This T cell receptor (beta chain) originates from a study of CD8 T cells in ankylosing spondylitis (TCRdb year 2017). A note on the overall study: The study profiled T cell receptor beta repertoires in healthy donors and ankylosing spondylitis patients to find disease-linked TCR variants. The full study cohort comprised about 24 ankylosing spondylitis patients and approximately 100 healthy donors. Peripheral blood samples were taken, and synovial fluid was additionally collected from ankylosing spondylitis patients.

The sample holds many counts of this clonotype. The antigen it recognizes is unknown. Within one base of it there is no much larger clone, and no base qualities were kept. On the study overall, not on this receptor specifically: The disease-linked clones were reported as significantly enriched in matched synovial fluid samples from ankylosing spondylitis patients. Blood from ankylosing spondylitis patients appeared to be characterized by a TCR beta motif composed of roughly 8 highly homologous amino acid variants. Some motif variants were previously reported in synovial fluid and blood of reactive arthritis patients, suggesting common disease-initiation mechanisms. In peripheral blood, the disease-linked clones were found at relatively low frequencies and had a CD8+ phenotype.

TCRdb records Illumina HiSeq 2500 as the sequencer. Quantitative 5'-RACE with molecular barcodes was the method used to prepare the TCR beta libraries. In the paper's pipeline: A new computational method, built on a probabilistic model of VDJ rearrangement, was used to identify disease-linked TCR variants. The public reads were reanalyzed by TCRdb: fastp trimming at Q25, MiXCR alignment, in-frame beta chains only. Every distinct CDR3 protein forms one entry, paired with its most common genes and DNA. The V and J calls were determined by TCRdb, not by the authors. The table for this sample lists some 150,000 distinct CDR3 sequences; about 10% of them were counted only once. The ten most abundant clones make up around 4.3% of the sample. The source of this sequence is a female donor with ankylosing spondylitis or in good health (not recorded which). The sample consisted of blood, either unsorted or a sorted T cell fraction (not recorded which).

The DNA sequence is TGTGCCAGTAGTATCAGTATTGGCAGGGGGCATAACTATGGCTACACCTTC. Its coded protein is CASSISIGRGHNYGYTF. Recombination linked TRBV19 to TRBJ1-2, and TRBD1 aligns with 8 junction nucleotides. CDR1 and CDR2, per the germline V gene (reference sequence), are LNHDA and SQIVND. The CDR3 starts with the cysteine, ends with the phenylalanine, and has 17 residues. The only DNA kept is the CDR3, 51 bases in frame from the first base. After removal of 3 bases from V and 1 base from J, the junction retains 10 bases not matched to a gene.